This note documents a single T cell receptor beta chain sequence. The antigen is unknown. Recent vaccinations or acute infections were absent in the healthy HIV-negative adult donors. The data belong to a study of shared clonotypes between healthy human individuals. General study results and limits: Investigators collected only blood, and repertoires in tissues likely differ. The donor pool, a small one, limited the genetic and exposure-history diversity represented.

The unsorted PBMC replicate PCRs were performed with 300 ng DNA, around 30,000 T cell genomes. Repertoires were generated with immunoSEQ multiplex PCR, while TCRdb's copy carries only in-frame clones and drops some. The data show some 530,000 clones, with roughly 80% seen just once and over 9.5% held by the top ten. The length of the CDR3 is 14 residues. CDR1 is SGDLS and CDR2 is YYNGEE in the germline V gene. Trimming cost V 0 bases and J 2 bases, with 9 bases left between them. Sequenced sample: PBMCs. This TCR was recovered from a middle-aged woman in good health. Some clones in this sample may be carry-over from other donors' samples. V is TRBV9 and J is TRBJ2-7; the D gene is possibly TRBD1 (6 bases). This chain's CDR3 is CASSVGQGPYEQYF. The DNA for the CDR3 is TGTGCCAGCAGCGTAGGTCAGGGGCCCTACGAGCAGTACTTC.